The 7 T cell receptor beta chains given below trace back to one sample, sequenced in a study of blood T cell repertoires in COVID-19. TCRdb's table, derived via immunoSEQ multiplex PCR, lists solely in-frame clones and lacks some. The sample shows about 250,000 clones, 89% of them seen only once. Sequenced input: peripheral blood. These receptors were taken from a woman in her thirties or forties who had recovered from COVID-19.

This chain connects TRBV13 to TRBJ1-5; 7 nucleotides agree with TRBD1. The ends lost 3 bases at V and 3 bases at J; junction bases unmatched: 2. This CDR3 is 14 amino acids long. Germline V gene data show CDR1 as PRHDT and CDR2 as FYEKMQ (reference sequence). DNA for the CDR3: TGTGCCAGCAGCTTGGGACAGACCAATCAGCCCCAGCATTTT. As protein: CASSLGQTNQPQHF.

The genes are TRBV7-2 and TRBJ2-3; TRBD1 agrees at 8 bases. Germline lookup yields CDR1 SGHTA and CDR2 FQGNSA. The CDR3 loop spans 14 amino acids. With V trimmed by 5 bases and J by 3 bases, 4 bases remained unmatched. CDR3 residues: CASSETGATDTQYF. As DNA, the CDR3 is TGTGCCAGCAGCGAGACAGGGGCAACAGATACGCAGTATTTT. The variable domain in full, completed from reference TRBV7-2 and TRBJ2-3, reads GAGVSQSPSNKVTEKGKDVELRCDPISGHTALYWYRQSLGQGLEFLIYFQGNSAPDKSGLPSDRFSAERTGGSVSTLTIQRTQQEDSAVYLCASSETGATDTQYFGPGTRLTVL.

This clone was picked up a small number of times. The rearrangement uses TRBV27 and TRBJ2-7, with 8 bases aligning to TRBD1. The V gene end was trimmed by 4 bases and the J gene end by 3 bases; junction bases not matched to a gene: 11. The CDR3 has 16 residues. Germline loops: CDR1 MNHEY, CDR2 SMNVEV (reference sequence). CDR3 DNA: TGTGCCAGCAGTTCCCCCCTCAGGGGGCGGAACTACGAGCAGTACTTC. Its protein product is CASSSPLRGRNYEQYF.

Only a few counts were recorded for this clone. This CDR3 is CASSIGLAGEQYV. In DNA, the CDR3 is TGTGCCAGCAGTATCGGACTAGCGGGTGAGCAGTACGTC. V gene TRBV12-3 or TRBV12-4 combines with J gene TRBJ2-7, with 11 bases lining up with TRBD2. The CDR3 totals 13 residues. Trimming removed 5 bases from V and 7 bases from J; junction bases left unmatched: 4.

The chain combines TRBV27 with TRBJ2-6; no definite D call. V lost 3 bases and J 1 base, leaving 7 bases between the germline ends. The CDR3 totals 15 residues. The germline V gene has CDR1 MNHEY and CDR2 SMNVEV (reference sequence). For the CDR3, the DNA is TGTGCCAGCAGTTTTTCGTCGTCTGGGGCCAACGTCCTGACTTTC. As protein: CASSFSSSGANVLTF.

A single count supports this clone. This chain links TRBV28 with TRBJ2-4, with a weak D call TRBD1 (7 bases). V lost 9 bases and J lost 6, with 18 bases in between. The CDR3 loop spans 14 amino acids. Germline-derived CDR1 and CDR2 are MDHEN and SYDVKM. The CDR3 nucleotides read TGTGCCAGTGAGGGGGGACAGCGGTTAAACATTCAGTACTTC. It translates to CASEGGQRLNIQYF.

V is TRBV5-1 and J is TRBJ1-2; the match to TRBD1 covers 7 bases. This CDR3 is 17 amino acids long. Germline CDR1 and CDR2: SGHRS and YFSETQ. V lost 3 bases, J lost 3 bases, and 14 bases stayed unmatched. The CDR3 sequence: CASSSSGQTLTHYGYTF. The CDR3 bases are TGCGCCAGCAGCTCCTCGGGACAGACTTTGACCCACTATGGCTACACCTTC.